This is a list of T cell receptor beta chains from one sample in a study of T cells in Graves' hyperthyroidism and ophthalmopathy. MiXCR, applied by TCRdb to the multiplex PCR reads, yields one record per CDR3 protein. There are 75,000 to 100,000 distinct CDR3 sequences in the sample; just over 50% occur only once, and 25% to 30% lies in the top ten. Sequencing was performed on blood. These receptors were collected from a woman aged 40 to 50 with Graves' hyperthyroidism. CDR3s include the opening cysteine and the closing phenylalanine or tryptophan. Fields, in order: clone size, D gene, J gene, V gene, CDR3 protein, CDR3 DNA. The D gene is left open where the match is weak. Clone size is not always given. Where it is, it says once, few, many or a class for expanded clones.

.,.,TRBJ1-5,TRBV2,CASSERTPGQPQHF,TGTGCCAGCAGTGAGAGGACCCCGGGACAGCCCCAGCATTTT
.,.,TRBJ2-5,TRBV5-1,CASSVSPETQYF,TGCGCCAGCAGTGTGAGCCCGGAGACCCAGTACTTC
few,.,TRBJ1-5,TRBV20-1,CSARDPGQNQPQHF,TGCAGTGCTAGAGATCCGGGACAAAATCAGCCCCAGCATTTT
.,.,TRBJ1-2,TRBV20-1,CSAMRGSSGYTF,TGCAGTGCTATGAGGGGGAGCTCTGGCTACACCTTC
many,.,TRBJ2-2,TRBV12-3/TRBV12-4,CASSLFPAGELFF,TGTGCCAGCAGTTTATTTCCGGCCGGGGAGCTGTTTTTT
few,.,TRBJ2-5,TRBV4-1,CASSHKINYQETQYF,TGCGCCAGCAGCCACAAGATCAATTATCAAGAGACCCAGTACTTC
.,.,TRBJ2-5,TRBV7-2,CASSFTGGLSVETQYF,TGTGCCAGCAGCTTTACGGGGGGCCTCTCAGTGGAGACCCAGTACTTC
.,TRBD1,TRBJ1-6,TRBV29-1,CSAQDRDNSPLHF,TGCAGCGCCCAGGACAGGGATAATTCACCCCTCCACTTT
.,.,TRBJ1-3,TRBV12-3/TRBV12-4,CASRVRGATGLNTIYF,TGTGCCAGCAGGGTAAGGGGGGCGACTGGCTTAAACACCATATATTTT
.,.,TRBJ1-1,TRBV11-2,CASSARLSYTEAFF,TGTGCCAGCAGTGCTAGACTAAGCTACACTGAAGCTTTCTTT